Listed here are 20 T cell receptor beta chains from one sample, sequenced in a study of OX40 agonist ivuxolimab in advanced cancers. Measured with immunoSEQ multiplex PCR; TCRdb has only the in-frame clones, and not every one. The sample lists tens of thousands of clones, around nine tenths occurring once. Here the sequenced sample was CD4+ or CD8+ T cells sorted from blood, taken in a trial of the OX40 agonist ivuxolimab. The receptors derive from an adult with an advanced solid tumor such as melanoma, head and neck, liver or kidney cancer.

CDR3 in amino acids: CASSIVGGPDTQYF. As DNA, the CDR3 is TGTGCCAGTAGTATAGTAGGGGGCCCAGATACGCAGTATTTT. The rearrangement uses TRBV19 and TRBJ2-3; 7 bases are a match to TRBD1. The CDR3 is 14 residues long. After removal of 1 base from V and 4 bases from J, the junction contained 2 bases not matched to a gene. Germline V lookup: CDR1 LNHDA, CDR2 SQIVND (reference sequence).

The chain employs TRBV9 and TRBJ2-2; maybe TRBD1 (5 bases). CDR1 SGDLS and CDR2 YYNGEE come from the germline V gene. The CDR3 has 14 residues. The ends were cut back, 3 bases at V and 6 bases at J, with 12 bases in the middle. The CDR3 region is CASSARSRAGELFF. Written as DNA, the CDR3 is TGTGCCAGCAGCGCCCGGTCCAGGGCCGGGGAGCTGTTTTTT.

J is TRBJ2-1 and V is TRBV9, with D possibly TRBD1 on 6 matching bases. Germline CDR1 SGDLS, CDR2 YYNGEE. With 3 bases removed from V and 9 bases from J, the gap between germline ends came to 22 bases. The CDR3 loop spans 16 amino acids. CDR3 bases: TGTGCCAGCAGCGCAACCCCCGGACAGTCGTGGCTTGAGCAGTTCTTC. Its translation is CASSATPGQSWLEQFF.

This clone was picked up one time. The V gene is TRBV6-5, the J gene TRBJ1-4; D is perhaps TRBD1 (5 bases). Looked up from germline, CDR1 is MNHEY and CDR2 is SVGAGI. Trimming removed 2 bases at V and 2 bases at J, with 6 bases between. The CDR3 has 14 amino acids. The CDR3 loop reads CASSYGATNEKLFF. The CDR3 DNA sequence: TGTGCCAGCAGTTACGGGGCTACTAATGAAAAACTGTTTTTT.

J is TRBJ1-2 and V is TRBV19; 9 positions agree with TRBD1. Per the germline V gene, CDR1 is LNHDA and CDR2 is SQIVND (reference sequence). There are 16 residues in the CDR3. Losses at the gene ends were 2 bases for V and 2 bases for J; bases not matched to a gene: 6. Here the CDR3 reads CASSILGTGINYGYTF. DNA of the CDR3: TGTGCCAGTAGTATACTCGGGACAGGGATAAACTATGGCTACACCTTC.

The chain recombines TRBV6-5 with TRBJ1-2; D unresolved. CDR1 and CDR2 (germline): MNHEY, SVGAGI. Trimming left V 2 bases short and J 8 bases short, with 12 bases between. This CDR3 spans 13 amino acids. The CDR3 here is CASSYTPEGGYTF. CDR3 sequence (DNA): TGTGCCAGCAGTTACACCCCGGAAGGCGGCTACACCTTC.

The chain couples TRBV6-6 to TRBJ2-2; D not certain. Deletions cut 5 bases from V and 0 bases from J, with 10 bases between. CDR1 MNHNY and CDR2 SVGAGI come from the germline V gene (reference sequence). The CDR3 sequence is 15 residues long. The CDR3 DNA reads as TGTGCCAGCAGTAAAAACATACCGAACACCGGGGAGCTGTTTTTT. Translating it yields CASSKNIPNTGELFF.

V usage is TRBV18 and J usage is TRBJ1-2, with D possibly matching TRBD1 (5 bases). Trimming shortened V by 5 bases and J by 1 base, and 11 bases separated the two germline ends. Germline CDR1 is KGHSH and CDR2 is LQKENI. CDR3 length equals 14 residues. The CDR3 loop reads CASSEGTRNYGYTF. The CDR3 bases are TGTGCCAGCTCAGAGGGGACCCGTAACTATGGCTACACCTTC. Looking up the rest from reference TRBV18 and TRBJ1-2 gives the full variable domain: NAGVMQNPRHLVRRRGQEARLRCSPMKGHSHVYWYRQLPEEGLKFMVYLQKENIIDESGMPKERFSAEFPKEGPSILRIQQVVRGDSAAYFCASSEGTRNYGYTFGSGTRLTVV.

This sequence joins TRBV6-1 and TRBJ1-5; D is uncertain. V dropped 0 bases and J dropped 7 bases, with 10 bases sitting between them. Germline V lookup: CDR1 MNHNS, CDR2 SASEGT. The CDR3 contains 14 residues. Here the CDR3 reads CASSEAPAWQPQHF. The CDR3 DNA sequence: TGTGCCAGCAGTGAAGCACCAGCCTGGCAGCCCCAGCATTTT.

This clone turned up a few times. The chain combines TRBV5-5 with TRBJ2-3, with TRBD2 matching 8 bases. Per germline, CDR1 SGHKS and CDR2 YYEKEE (reference sequence). This CDR3 comprises 15 residues. Trimming removed 7 bases from V and 2 bases from J; junction bases left unmatched: 9. The CDR3: CASAEISGVTDTQYF. CDR3 bases: TGTGCCAGCGCGGAAATTAGCGGGGTCACAGATACGCAGTATTTT.

The rearrangement links TRBV5-6 to TRBJ1-4; D gene ambiguous. CDR1 is SGHDT and CDR2 is YYEEEE in the germline V gene. V was cut by 0 bases and J by 8 bases, with 23 bases left in between. The CDR3 loop spans 18 amino acids. The CDR3: CASSLAEAGFWPREKLFF. Written as DNA, the CDR3 is TGTGCCAGCAGCTTGGCTGAGGCGGGGTTCTGGCCTCGGGAAAAACTGTTTTTT.

The chain links TRBV9 to TRBJ2-3; no firm D call. V lost 4 bases and J lost 2, with 14 bases in between. This CDR3 spans 15 amino acids. The V gene's germline CDR1 is SGDLS and CDR2 YYNGEE. The CDR3 nucleotides are TGTGCCAGCAGCCCGCTCCAGCACTACACAGATACGCAGTATTTT. Amino acids: CASSPLQHYTDTQYF.

This chain links TRBV5-4 with TRBJ1-2; 7 bases map to TRBD1. CDR3 size: 15 residues. Losses at the gene ends were 0 bases for V and 7 bases for J; bases not matched to a gene: 9. Germline CDR1 SGHNT, CDR2 YYREEE (reference sequence). CDR3 sequence reads: CASSLEEGRGVGYTF. CDR3 DNA: TGTGCCAGCAGCTTGGAGGAGGGCAGGGGGGTTGGCTACACCTTC.

J is TRBJ2-7 and V is TRBV7-9; 9 nucleotides agree with TRBD2. The CDR3 is 15 residues long. Per germline, CDR1 SEHNR and CDR2 FQNEAQ (reference sequence). The trim removed 4 bases at V and 3 bases at J, leaving 7 bases unmatched. CDR3 amino acids: CASSSPGTSNYEQYF. CDR3 DNA sequence: TGTGCCAGCAGCTCTCCCGGGACTAGCAACTACGAGCAGTACTTC. Combining the CDR3 with reference TRBV7-9 and TRBJ2-7 gives the whole variable domain DTGVSQNPRHKITKRGQNVTFRCDPISEHNRLYWYRQTLGQGPEFLTYFQNEAQLEKSRLLSDRFSAERPKGSFSTLEIQRTEQGDSAMYLCASSSPGTSNYEQYFGPGTRLTVT.

The chain couples TRBV19 to TRBJ1-1; 11 positions agree with TRBD1. The CDR3 covers 13 residues. Germline V gives CDR1 LNHDA, CDR2 SQIVND (reference sequence). The V gene end was trimmed by 6 bases and the J gene end by 5 bases; junction bases not matched to a gene: 2. The CDR3 loop is CASRGQGVTEAFF. The CDR3 DNA sequence: TGTGCCAGTAGGGGACAGGGGGTTACTGAAGCTTTCTTT.

The gene calls are TRBV14 and TRBJ2-3; no clear D. The germline gives CDR1 SGHDN, CDR2 FVKESK. The CDR3 runs 13 residues. Trimming stripped 4 bases from V and 3 bases from J, with 8 bases between. This CDR3 is CASSPGRTDTQYF. CDR3 DNA: TGTGCCAGCAGCCCCGGACGAACAGATACGCAGTATTTT.

This rearrangement joins TRBV19 to TRBJ2-5, with D perhaps TRBD1 or TRBD2 (5 bases each). V lost 7 bases, J lost 3 bases, and 12 bases lay in between. The CDR3 length is 13 residues. Germline V gene data show CDR1 as LNHDA and CDR2 as SQIVND (reference sequence). The CDR3 DNA follows: TGTGCCAGTAAGAAGGGGACCGAAGAGACCCAGTACTTC. It specifies CASKKGTEETQYF.

V is TRBV7-3 and J is TRBJ2-1; possibly TRBD2 for D (5 bases). The CDR3 sequence is 14 residues long. CDR1 is SGHTA and CDR2 is FQGTGA in the germline V gene. Trimming removed 1 base from V and 10 bases from J, with 14 bases in between. The CDR3 nucleotides are TGTGCCAGCAGCTTAAATTTTGAGGGTGGGGAGCAGTTCTTC. Its translation: CASSLNFEGGEQFF.

The chain links TRBV2 to TRBJ1-3; D is perhaps TRBD1 (5 bases). CDR3 size: 15 residues. The V end was cut by 6 bases, the J end by 7 bases, with 19 bases between. CDR1 and CDR2 (germline): SNHLY, FYNNEI. CDR3 nucleotide sequence: TGTGCCAGCAGCGGGGACGGGGCGGGTCTGAACACCATATATTTT. Its protein product is CASSGDGAGLNTIYF.

The chain uses TRBV7-8 and TRBJ1-1; D is uncertain. This CDR3 region has 11 residues. V dropped 5 bases and J dropped 3 bases, with 4 bases sitting between them. The germline gives CDR1 SGHVS, CDR2 FQNEAQ. The CDR3 loop reads CASSPYTEAFF. CDR3 in DNA: TGTGCCAGCAGCCCTTACACTGAAGCTTTCTTT.